Described below is a single T cell receptor (beta chain) sequence and its context. Its antigen is as yet unknown. TCRdb re-called the 5' RACE reads through MiXCR, storing one row per CDR3 protein. The sample has about 690,000 distinct CDR3 sequences; around 20% are singletons. There are 16 residues in the CDR3. Germline V gene sequence: CDR1 PRHDT, CDR2 FYEKMQ (reference sequence). Trimming removed 1 base at V and 3 bases at J, with 15 bases between. This sample was included in a study of identical twins. Findings of the study overall: High-abundance cord blood beta clonotypes had fewer insertions; memory repertoires showed none.

The same sample was also studied in work on T cells expressing NK-cell markers.

This sequence joins TRBV13 and TRBJ1-1; D gene ambiguous. The sample was PBMCs. The TCR was taken from a woman between 18 and 29 years old in good health. Written as DNA, the CDR3 is TGTGCCAGCAGCTTAGTTTACGTAGGTTTGGACACTGAAGCTTTCTTT. This encodes CASSLVYVGLDTEAFF.